This TCR beta chain came from a study of T cell changes during pregnancy in multiple sclerosis. The assay was immunoSEQ multiplex PCR, and TCRdb's table has in-frame clones only and misses some. The sample shows tens of thousands of clones, approximately 92% of them seen only once. This clone was found a few times. Germline V gene data show CDR1 as GTSNPN and CDR2 as SVGIG (reference sequence). Trimming cost V 3 bases and J 7 bases; bases outside gene matches: 2. This CDR3 has 11 amino acids. J is TRBJ1-1 and V is TRBV30; 7 bases match TRBD1. The source is a female donor with multiple sclerosis, enrolled in a pregnancy study. Source: CD4+ T cells from peripheral blood mononuclear cells, taken in the third trimester of pregnancy. In nucleotides, the CDR3 is TGTGCCTGGAGCCGGGACAGTGAAGCTTTCTTT. Its translation is CAWSRDSEAFF.